Listed below are T cell receptor beta chains from one sample, sequenced in a study of cytomegalovirus exposure and HLA in healthy donors. Here immunoSEQ multiplex PCR was the method, and the copy in TCRdb shows in-frame clones only, minus some. Among 70,000 or so clones listed, roughly 94% were seen once. Sequenced: PBMCs. The receptors derive from a man between 18 and 29 years old in good health and CMV-seropositive. The CDR3 runs from the conserved cysteine through the conserved F or W. The D gene is left open where the match is weak. Size is omitted from some rows. Given values are once, few, many or a class for expanded clones.

V: TRBV18
J: TRBJ2-1
D: TRBD2
size: once
DNA: TGTGCCAGCTCACCTAGCGGGAGTTCCTACGATGAGCAGTTCTTC
CDR3: CASSPSGSSYDEQFF

V: TRBV5-1
J: TRBJ2-1
D: NA
size: NA
DNA: TGCGCCAGCAGCTTTGCGCCCGCCTACAATGAGCAGTTCTTC
CDR3: CASSFAPAYNEQFF

V: TRBV7-9
J: TRBJ2-1
D: NA
size: NA
DNA: TGTGCCAGCAGCTTCCCCGGGAAGAGCACCTACAATGAGCAGTTCTTC
CDR3: CASSFPGKSTYNEQFF

V: TRBV4-1
J: TRBJ2-7
D: TRBD1
size: NA
DNA: TGCGCCAGCAGCCAAGAAGGGGGACAGGGGACCTATTCCTACGAGCAGTACTTC
CDR3: CASSQEGGQGTYSYEQYF

V: TRBV7-3
J: TRBJ2-1
D: TRBD2
size: NA
DNA: TGTGCCAGCAGCTCAGGCAGGGTACTAGCGGACAATGAGCAGTTCTTC
CDR3: CASSSGRVLADNEQFF

V: TRBV28
J: TRBJ2-5
D: NA
size: NA
DNA: TGTGCCAGCCAGTTACAAGAGACCCAGTACTTC
CDR3: CASQLQETQYF

V: TRBV7-3
J: TRBJ2-5
D: NA
size: NA
DNA: TGTGCCAGCAGCTTTTACGGGAAAGAGACCCAGTACTTC
CDR3: CASSFYGKETQYF

V: TRBV5-5
J: TRBJ2-7
D: NA
size: NA
DNA: TGTGCCAGCAGCACCCCGGGAGGGGGCGGATACGAGCAGTACTTC
CDR3: CASSTPGGGGYEQYF

V: TRBV10-3
J: TRBJ2-3
D: NA
size: NA
DNA: TGTGCCGGACGACTAGGGGACTTTTCAGATACGCAGTATTTT
CDR3: CAGRLGDFSDTQYF

V: TRBV5-5
J: TRBJ2-2
D: NA
size: NA
DNA: TGTGCCAGCAGCCGACTCGACGGATCCTTGAACACCGGGGAGCTGTTTTTT
CDR3: CASSRLDGSLNTGELFF

V: TRBV30
J: TRBJ1-2
D: TRBD1
size: NA
DNA: TGTGCCTGGAGCGCCGACAGGGCTAACTATGGCTACACCTTC
CDR3: CAWSADRANYGYTF

V: TRBV11-2
J: TRBJ1-4
D: NA
size: NA
DNA: TGTGCCAGCAGCTTCCGAGGGCAGTTACAAGAAAAACTGTTTTTT
CDR3: CASSFRGQLQEKLFF

V: TRBV27
J: TRBJ1-5
D: TRBD1
size: NA
DNA: TGTGCCAGCAGTCTTACCGGACAGGGGGCGAGATTGCAGCCCCAGCATTTT
CDR3: CASSLTGQGARLQPQHF

V: TRBV4-1
J: TRBJ2-1
D: TRBD2
size: NA
DNA: TGCGCCAGCAGTCGAAATAGCGGGAGGAAAAATGAGCAGTTCTTC
CDR3: CASSRNSGRKNEQFF

V: TRBV28
J: TRBJ2-7
D: NA
size: few
DNA: TGTGCCAGCAGTCCACCGTACGACAAGACCTACGAGCAGTACTTC
CDR3: CASSPPYDKTYEQYF

V: TRBV2
J: TRBJ2-7
D: TRBD1
size: NA
DNA: TGTGCCAGCAGGGGACCGACAGGGGGCGAAGGCGGGGATGTATCCTACGAGCAGTACTTC
CDR3: CASRGPTGGEGGDVSYEQYF

V: TRBV28
J: TRBJ1-1
D: NA
size: NA
DNA: TGTGCCAGCAGTTTGACTGAGACTGAAGCTTTCTTT
CDR3: CASSLTETEAFF